This T cell receptor beta chain derives from a study of CD8+CD57+ T cells in acquired aplastic anemia. Study summary: Around 3.2 ug was the average amount of DNA from sorted CD4+ and CD8+ cells. Healthy CD8+ samples averaged approximately 9.9 million reads. Study results and limitations: Roughly 30 was the count of CD8+ CDR3 sequences that patients shared with controls. Any difference that existed in CD8+ Simpson's diversity between patients and controls was not significant.

This CDR3 is built from 12 residues. Trimming took off 4 bases at V and 6 bases at J, with 7 bases between the two ends. Germline-derived CDR1 and CDR2 are MNHEY and SVGAGI. Details on this clonotype: As yet, its antigen is unknown.

According to the study, genomic DNA was the template for TCR beta VDJ and CDR3 profiling. TCRdb reprocessed the reads with MiXCR, giving one entry per CDR3 protein. This table holds about 180,000 distinct CDR3 sequences, around 45% found once. The sequenced material came from sorted CD4+, CD8+, or CD8+CD57+ T cells (not recorded which) from PBMCs. This TCR was recovered from a human donor in good health. The V call is TRBV6-5, the J call TRBJ1-5; weak D call: TRBD1 (5 bases). The CDR3 is CASSSGGQPQHF. The DNA of the CDR3 is TGTGCCAGCAGTTCGGGGGGTCAGCCCCAGCATTTT.